This T cell receptor (beta chain) was recorded in a study of T-cell memory formation after mild COVID-19. Overall study: Largely, TCR clusters stayed within a single donor. General study findings and limits: Mainly CM and EM harbored the contracting CD4+ clones; mainly EMRA harbored the CD8+ ones. Later expanders leaned CD4+, whereas day 15 to 85 contracting clones were balanced CD4/CD8.

MiXCR was run by TCRdb on the 5' RACE reads, yielding one entry per CDR3 protein. In the table there are hundreds of thousands of distinct CDR3 sequences, 28% of which are singletons. Regarding this clonotype: Its antigen is undetermined.

This clonotype originated in an adult woman who had mild COVID-19 (a few samples of this study predate the infection). Cell type and time point are not known. Sequencing used PBMCs or a T cell subset sorted from them (not recorded which).

The CDR3 sequence: CASSESFNQPQHF. DNA of the CDR3: TGTGCCAGCAGTGAATCGTTCAATCAGCCCCAGCATTTT. The chain is built from TRBV2 and TRBJ1-5, with no clear D. From germline, CDR1 is SNHLY and CDR2 FYNNEI. The V end was cut by 2 bases, the J end by 3 bases, with 5 bases between. The CDR3 consists of 13 residues.